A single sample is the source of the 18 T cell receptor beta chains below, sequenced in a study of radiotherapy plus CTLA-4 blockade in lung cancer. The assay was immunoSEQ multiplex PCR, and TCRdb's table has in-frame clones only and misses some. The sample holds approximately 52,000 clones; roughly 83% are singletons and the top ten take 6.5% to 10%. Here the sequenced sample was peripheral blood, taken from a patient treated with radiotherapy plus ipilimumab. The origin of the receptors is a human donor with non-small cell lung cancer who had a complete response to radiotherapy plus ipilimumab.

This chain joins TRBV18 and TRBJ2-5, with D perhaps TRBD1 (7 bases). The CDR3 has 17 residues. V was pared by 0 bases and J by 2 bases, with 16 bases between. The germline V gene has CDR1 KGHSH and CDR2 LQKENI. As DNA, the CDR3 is TGTGCCAGCTCACCACCGAAGGCGGGACAGCAACAAGAGACCCAGTACTTC. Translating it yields CASSPPKAGQQQETQYF.

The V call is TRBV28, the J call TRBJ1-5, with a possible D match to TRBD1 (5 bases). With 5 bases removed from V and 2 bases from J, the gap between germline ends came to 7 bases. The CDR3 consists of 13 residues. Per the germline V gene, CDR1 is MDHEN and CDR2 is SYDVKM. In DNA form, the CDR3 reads TGTGCCAGCAGTCCGGGGGGCAATCAGCCCCAGCATTTT. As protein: CASSPGGNQPQHF.

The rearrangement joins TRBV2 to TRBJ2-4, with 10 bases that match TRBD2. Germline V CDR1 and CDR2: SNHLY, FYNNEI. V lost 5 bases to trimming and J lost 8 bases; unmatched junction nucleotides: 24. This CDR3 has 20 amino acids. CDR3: CASSRRLGQGSGGALDIQYF. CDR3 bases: TGTGCCAGCAGTCGGAGGTTGGGGCAGGGAAGCGGGGGGGCCTTAGACATTCAGTACTTC.

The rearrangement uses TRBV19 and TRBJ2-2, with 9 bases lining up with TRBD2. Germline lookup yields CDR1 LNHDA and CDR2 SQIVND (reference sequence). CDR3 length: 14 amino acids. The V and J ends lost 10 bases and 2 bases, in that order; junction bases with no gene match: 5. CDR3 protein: CATLAGINTGELFF. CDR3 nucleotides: TGTGCCACTCTAGCGGGGATTAACACCGGGGAGCTGTTTTTT.

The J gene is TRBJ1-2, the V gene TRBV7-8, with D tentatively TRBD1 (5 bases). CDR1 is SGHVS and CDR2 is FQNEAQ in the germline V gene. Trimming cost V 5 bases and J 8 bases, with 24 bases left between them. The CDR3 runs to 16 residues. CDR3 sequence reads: CASSQRGGIDQGGYTF. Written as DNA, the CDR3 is TGTGCCAGCAGCCAACGGGGGGGGATCGATCAGGGCGGCTACACCTTC.

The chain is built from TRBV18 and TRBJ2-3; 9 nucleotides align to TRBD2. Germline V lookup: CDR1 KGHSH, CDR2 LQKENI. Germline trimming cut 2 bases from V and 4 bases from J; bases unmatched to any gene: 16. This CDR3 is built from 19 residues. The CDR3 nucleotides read TGTGCCAGCTCACCATTAGCGGGAGTCGGCCGACTCCCCCCAGATACGCAGTATTTT. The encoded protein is CASSPLAGVGRLPPDTQYF.

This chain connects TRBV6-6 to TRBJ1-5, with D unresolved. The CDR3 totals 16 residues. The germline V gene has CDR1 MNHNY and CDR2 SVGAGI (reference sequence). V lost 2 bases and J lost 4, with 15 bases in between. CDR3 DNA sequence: TGTGCCAGCAGTTACCCCCCCCGTAGGGAGAATCAGCCCCAGCATTTT. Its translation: CASSYPPRRENQPQHF.

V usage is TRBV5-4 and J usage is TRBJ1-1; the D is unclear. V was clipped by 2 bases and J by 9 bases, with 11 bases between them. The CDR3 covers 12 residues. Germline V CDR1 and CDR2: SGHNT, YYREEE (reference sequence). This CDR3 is CASSLFGEKAFF. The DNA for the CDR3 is TGTGCCAGCAGCTTATTCGGGGAAAAAGCTTTCTTT.

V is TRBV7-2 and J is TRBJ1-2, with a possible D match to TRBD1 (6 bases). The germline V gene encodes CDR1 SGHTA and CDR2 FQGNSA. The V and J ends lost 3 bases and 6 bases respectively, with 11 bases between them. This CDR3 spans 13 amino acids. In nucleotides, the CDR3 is TGTGCCAGCAGCTTCAGGGGCCGGGATGGCTACACCTTC. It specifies CASSFRGRDGYTF. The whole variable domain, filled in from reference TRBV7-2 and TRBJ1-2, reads GAGVSQSPSNKVTEKGKDVELRCDPISGHTALYWYRQSLGQGLEFLIYFQGNSAPDKSGLPSDRFSAERTGGSVSTLTIQRTQQEDSAVYLCASSFRGRDGYTFGSGTRLTVV.

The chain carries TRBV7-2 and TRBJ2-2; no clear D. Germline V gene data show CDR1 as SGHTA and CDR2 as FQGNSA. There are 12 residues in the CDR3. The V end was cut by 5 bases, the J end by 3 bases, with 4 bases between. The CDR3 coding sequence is TGTGCCAGCAGCCGGGACACCGGGGAGCTGTTTTTT. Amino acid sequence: CASSRDTGELFF.

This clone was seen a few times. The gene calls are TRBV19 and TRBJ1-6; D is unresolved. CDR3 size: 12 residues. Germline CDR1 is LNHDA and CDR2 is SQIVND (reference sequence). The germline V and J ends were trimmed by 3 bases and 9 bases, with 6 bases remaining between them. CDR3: CASSILSSPLHF. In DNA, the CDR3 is TGTGCCAGTAGTATCCTCTCTTCACCCCTCCACTTT.

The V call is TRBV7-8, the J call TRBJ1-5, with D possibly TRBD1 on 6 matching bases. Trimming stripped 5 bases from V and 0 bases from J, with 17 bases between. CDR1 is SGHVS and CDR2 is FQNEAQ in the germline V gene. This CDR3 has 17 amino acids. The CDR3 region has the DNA TGTGCCAGCAGCCGGGGGCGGGGGGAGAATAGCAATCAGCCCCAGCATTTT. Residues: CASSRGRGENSNQPQHF.

Written as DNA, the CDR3 is TGTGCCAGTAGTATAACCAGGGCAGATACGCAGTATTTT. It is translated as CASSITRADTQYF. The chain uses TRBV19 and TRBJ2-3, with D perhaps TRBD1 (5 bases). The CDR3 has 13 residues. CDR1 is LNHDA and CDR2 is SQIVND in the germline V gene (reference sequence). Trimming removed 2 bases at V and 4 bases at J, with 7 bases between.

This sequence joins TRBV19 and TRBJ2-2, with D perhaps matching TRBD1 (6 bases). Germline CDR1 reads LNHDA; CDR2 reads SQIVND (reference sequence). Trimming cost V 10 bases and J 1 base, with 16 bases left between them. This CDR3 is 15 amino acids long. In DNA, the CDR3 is TGTGCCACTTCCTCGGGACACTTGAACACCGGGGAGCTGTTTTTT. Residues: CATSSGHLNTGELFF.

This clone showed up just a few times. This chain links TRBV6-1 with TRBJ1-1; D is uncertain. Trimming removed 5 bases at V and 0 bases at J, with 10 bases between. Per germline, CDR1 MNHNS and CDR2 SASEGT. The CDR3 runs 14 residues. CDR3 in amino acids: CASSLAGLNTEAFF. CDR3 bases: TGTGCCAGCAGTTTGGCTGGTTTGAACACTGAAGCTTTCTTT.

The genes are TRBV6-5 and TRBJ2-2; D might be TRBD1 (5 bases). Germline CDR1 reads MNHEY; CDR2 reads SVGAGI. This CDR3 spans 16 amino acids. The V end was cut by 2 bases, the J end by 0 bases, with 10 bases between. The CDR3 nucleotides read TGTGCCAGCAGTTACGGGGCAGGATCGAACACCGGGGAGCTGTTTTTT. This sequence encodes CASSYGAGSNTGELFF.

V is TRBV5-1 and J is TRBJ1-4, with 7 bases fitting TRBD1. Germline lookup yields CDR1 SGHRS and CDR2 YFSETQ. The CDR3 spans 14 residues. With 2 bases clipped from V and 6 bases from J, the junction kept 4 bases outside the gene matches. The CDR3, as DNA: TGCGCCAGCAGCTTAGGGGGCGGTGATGAAAAACTGTTTTTT. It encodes CASSLGGGDEKLFF.

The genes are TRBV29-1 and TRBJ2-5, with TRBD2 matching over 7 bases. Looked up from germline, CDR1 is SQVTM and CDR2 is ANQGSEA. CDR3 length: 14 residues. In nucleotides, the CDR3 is TGCAGTATGGGGGAGGGTTGGCTAGGGGAGACCCAGTACTTC. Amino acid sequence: CSMGEGWLGETQYF.